The 10 T cell receptor beta chains presented below share a single source sample, sequenced in a study of CD8+ T cells in alopecia areata. It was cDNA, reverse transcribed from extracted RNA, that served as the sequencing template. The assay was immunoSEQ multiplex PCR, and TCRdb's table has in-frame clones only and misses some. The sample lists fewer than 250,000 clones; less than 50% were seen once. As for treatment: oral pan-JAK inhibitor, 5-10 mg twice daily. The specimen comprised CD4+ T cells sorted from blood, sampled around week 36, from a patient treated with tofacitinib. Receptor source: a human donor with alopecia areata.

V gene TRBV7-2 combines with J gene TRBJ2-3; 7 nucleotides line up with TRBD2. The CDR3 runs to 16 residues. The germline gives CDR1 SGHTA, CDR2 FQGNSA. J was trimmed by 1 base and V by 4 bases; bases with no gene match: 8. CDR3 loop: CASSSRGGGGTDTQYF. The CDR3 DNA sequence: TGTGCCAGCAGCTCCCGTGGGGGAGGGGGCACAGATACGCAGTATTTT.

The rearrangement joins TRBV18 to TRBJ2-1; D is ambiguous. CDR1 and CDR2 from the germline V gene are KGHSH and LQKENI. This CDR3 comprises 13 residues. With 0 bases removed from V and 8 bases from J, the gap between germline ends came to 8 bases. CDR3 sequence (DNA): TGTGCCAGCTCACCACCTAATAGGGATGAGCAGTTCTTC. It specifies CASSPPNRDEQFF. Together with reference TRBV18 and TRBJ2-1, the CDR3 gives the full variable domain: NAGVMQNPRHLVRRRGQEARLRCSPMKGHSHVYWYRQLPEEGLKFMVYLQKENIIDESGMPKERFSAEFPKEGPSILRIQQVVRGDSAAYFCASSPPNRDEQFFGPGTRLTVL.

The table lists this clone with a few counts. The CDR3 protein is CASSQESVYGYTF. In nucleotides, the CDR3 is TGCGCCAGCAGCCAAGAATCCGTCTATGGCTACACCTTC. V usage is TRBV4-1 and J usage is TRBJ1-2; D call uncertain. The CDR3 has 13 amino acids. V gave up 0 bases and J gave up 4 bases, with 6 bases separating them. Germline V gene lookup returns CDR1 MGHRA and CDR2 YSYEKL.

This chain links TRBV7-2 with TRBJ2-3; D assignment may be TRBD1 or TRBD2 (6 bases each). Germline V lookup: CDR1 SGHTA, CDR2 FQGNSA. The CDR3 totals 15 residues. Trimming stripped 5 bases from V and 2 bases from J, with 14 bases between. Here the CDR3 reads CASSRAAGHTDTQYF. In nucleotides, the CDR3 is TGTGCCAGCAGCCGCGCGGCGGGACACACAGATACGCAGTATTTT.

This clone was detected only a few times. The rearrangement uses TRBV30 and TRBJ1-4; possibly TRBD1 for D (6 bases). Germline V gives CDR1 GTSNPN, CDR2 SVGIG (reference sequence). Trimming removed 0 bases at V and 3 bases at J, with 11 bases between. CDR3 length: 15 residues. For the CDR3, the DNA is TGTGCCTGGAGTGTACTCGGACAGCCTAATGAAAAACTGTTTTTT. Translating it yields CAWSVLGQPNEKLFF.

The V and J genes are TRBV11-2 and TRBJ2-1; TRBD1 matches at 8 bases. The CDR3 spans 16 residues. Per germline, CDR1 SGHAT and CDR2 FQNNGV. The J segment lost 9 bases and the V segment lost 4 bases, leaving 14 bases of the junction unmatched. CDR3 sequence: CASSSTTGDSFGEQFF. In DNA, the CDR3 is TGTGCCAGCAGCTCGACGACAGGGGACTCCTTTGGTGAGCAGTTCTTC. The full variable domain, completed using reference TRBV11-2 and TRBJ2-1, is EAGVAQSPRYKIIEKRQSVAFWCNPISGHATLYWYQQILGQGPKLLIQFQNNGVVDDSQLPKDRFSAERLKGVDSTLKIQPAKLEDSAVYLCASSSTTGDSFGEQFFGPGTRLTVL.

The chain combines TRBV20-1 with TRBJ2-3; D call uncertain. The V gene lost 5 bases and the J gene lost 3 bases, with 6 bases spanning the gap. The CDR3 runs to 11 residues. The germline V gene has CDR1 DFQATT and CDR2 SNEGSKA (reference sequence). CDR3 bases: TGCAGTGCTCACATAACAGATACGCAGTATTTT. It encodes CSAHITDTQYF.

The chain couples TRBV28 to TRBJ2-1; 8 bases map to TRBD2. Germline V lookup: CDR1 MDHEN, CDR2 SYDVKM. The CDR3 spans 13 residues. The V and J ends lost 7 bases and 7 bases, in that order; junction bases with no gene match: 6. CDR3 bases: TGTGCCAGCATGGCGGGAGGTTTGAATGAGCAGTTCTTC. It yields the protein CASMAGGLNEQFF. Looking up the rest from reference TRBV28 and TRBJ2-1 gives the full variable domain: DVKVTQSSRYLVKRTGEKVFLECVQDMDHENMFWYRQDPGLGLRLIYFSYDVKMKEKGDIPEGYSVSREKKERFSLILESASTNQTSMYLCASMAGGLNEQFFGPGTRLTVL.

DNA of the CDR3: TGCAGTGCCACCGAACACAATGAGCAGTTCTTC. Translating gives CSATEHNEQFF. This chain connects TRBV20-1 to TRBJ2-1, with D unresolved. The germline V and J ends were trimmed by 6 bases and 5 bases, with 8 bases remaining between them. Germline values: CDR1 DFQATT, CDR2 SNEGSKA (reference sequence). The CDR3 runs 11 residues.

This clone was counted once. The rearrangement joins TRBV7-3 to TRBJ2-3; 7 bases map to TRBD1. Germline CDR1 is SGHTA and CDR2 is FQGTGA. This CDR3 contains 15 residues. V was pared by 3 bases and J by 4 bases, with 7 bases of the junction left unmatched. The CDR3 DNA reads as TGTGCCAGCAGCTTCCTCCCAGGGGGTCCAGATACGCAGTATTTT. It encodes CASSFLPGGPDTQYF.